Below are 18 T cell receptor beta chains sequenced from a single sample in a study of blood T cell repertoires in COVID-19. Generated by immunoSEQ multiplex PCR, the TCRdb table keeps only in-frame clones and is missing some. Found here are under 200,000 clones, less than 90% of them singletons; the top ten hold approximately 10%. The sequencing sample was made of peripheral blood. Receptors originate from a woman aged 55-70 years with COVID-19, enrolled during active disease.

The CDR3 loop is CASMAGEANYGYTF. In DNA form, the CDR3 reads TGTGCCAGCATGGCGGGGGAGGCGAACTATGGCTACACCTTC. The gene calls are TRBV6-5 and TRBJ1-2; the D gene is possibly TRBD1 (5 bases). The CDR3 runs to 14 residues. Germline CDR1 and CDR2: MNHEY and SVGAGI. V lost 7 bases to trimming and J lost 2 bases, with 14 bases between them.

CDR3 amino acids: CASSLDRGRGDGYTF. CDR3 DNA: TGTGCCAGCAGCTTAGACAGGGGGCGAGGGGATGGCTACACCTTC. The J gene is TRBJ1-2, the V gene TRBV7-2; 9 bases line up with TRBD1. Germline trimming cut 1 base from V and 6 bases from J; bases unmatched to any gene: 6. CDR1 and CDR2 (germline): SGHTA, FQGNSA. The CDR3 is made up of 15 amino acids.

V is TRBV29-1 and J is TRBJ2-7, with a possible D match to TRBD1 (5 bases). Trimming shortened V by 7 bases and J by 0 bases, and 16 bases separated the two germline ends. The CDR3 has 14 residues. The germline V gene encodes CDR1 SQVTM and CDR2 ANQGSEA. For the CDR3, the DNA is TGCAGCGCCAAAGGGGTCCCAAGCTCCTACGAGCAGTACTTC. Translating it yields CSAKGVPSSYEQYF.

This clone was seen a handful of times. CDR3: CASSYLTGLGRGYTF. In nucleotides, the CDR3 is TGCGCCAGCAGCTACCTGACAGGCCTCGGGAGGGGCTACACCTTC. This sequence joins TRBV5-1 and TRBJ1-2; possible D gene TRBD1, 6 bases. The germline V and J ends were trimmed by 3 bases and 8 bases, with 20 bases remaining between them. The CDR3 spans 15 residues. CDR1 SGHRS and CDR2 YFSETQ come from the germline V gene.

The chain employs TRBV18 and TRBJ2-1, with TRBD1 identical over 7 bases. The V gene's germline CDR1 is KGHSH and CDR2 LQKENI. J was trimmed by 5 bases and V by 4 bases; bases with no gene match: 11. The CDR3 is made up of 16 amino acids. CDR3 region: CASSLKRQGPHNEQFF. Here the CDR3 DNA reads TGTGCCAGCTCACTTAAAAGACAGGGCCCTCACAATGAGCAGTTCTTC.

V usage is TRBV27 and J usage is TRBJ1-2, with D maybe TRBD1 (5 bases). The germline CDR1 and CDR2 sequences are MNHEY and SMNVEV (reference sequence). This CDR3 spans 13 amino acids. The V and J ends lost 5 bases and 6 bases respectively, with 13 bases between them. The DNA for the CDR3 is TGTGCCAGCAGTGGAACAGGCCCTGATGGCTACACCTTC. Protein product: CASSGTGPDGYTF.

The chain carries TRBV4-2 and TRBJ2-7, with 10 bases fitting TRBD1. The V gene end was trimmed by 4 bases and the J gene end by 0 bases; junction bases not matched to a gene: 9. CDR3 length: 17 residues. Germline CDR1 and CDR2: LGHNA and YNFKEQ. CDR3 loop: CASSRETTGGSSYEQYF. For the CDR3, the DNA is TGTGCCAGCAGCCGAGAAACGACAGGGGGCAGCTCCTACGAGCAGTACTTC.

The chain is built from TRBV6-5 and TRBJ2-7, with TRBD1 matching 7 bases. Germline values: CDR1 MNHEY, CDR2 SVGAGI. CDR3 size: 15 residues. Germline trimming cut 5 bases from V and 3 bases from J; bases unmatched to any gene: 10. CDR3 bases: TGTGCCAGCAGTCGGATCGGACAGGTAGGCTACGAGCAGTACTTC. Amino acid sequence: CASSRIGQVGYEQYF.

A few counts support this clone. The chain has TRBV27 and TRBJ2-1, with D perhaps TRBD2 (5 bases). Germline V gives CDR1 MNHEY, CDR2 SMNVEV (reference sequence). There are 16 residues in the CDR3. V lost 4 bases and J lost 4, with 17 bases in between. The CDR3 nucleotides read TGTGCCAGCAGTTCAACCCCACTACTAGATTACAATGAGCAGTTCTTC. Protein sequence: CASSSTPLLDYNEQFF.

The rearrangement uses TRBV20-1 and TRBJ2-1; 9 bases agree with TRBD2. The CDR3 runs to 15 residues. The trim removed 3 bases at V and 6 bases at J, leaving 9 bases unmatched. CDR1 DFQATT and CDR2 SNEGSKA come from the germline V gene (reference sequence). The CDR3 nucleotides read TGCAGTGCTAGTCACCTAGCGGGATATGGCAATGAGCAGTTCTTC. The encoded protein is CSASHLAGYGNEQFF.

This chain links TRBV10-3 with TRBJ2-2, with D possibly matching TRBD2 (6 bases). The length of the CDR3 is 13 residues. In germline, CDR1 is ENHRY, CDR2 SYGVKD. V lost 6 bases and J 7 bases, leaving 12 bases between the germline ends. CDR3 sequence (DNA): TGTGCCATCAGCATGGGACTTCTCGGGGAGCTGTTTTTT. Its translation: CAISMGLLGELFF.

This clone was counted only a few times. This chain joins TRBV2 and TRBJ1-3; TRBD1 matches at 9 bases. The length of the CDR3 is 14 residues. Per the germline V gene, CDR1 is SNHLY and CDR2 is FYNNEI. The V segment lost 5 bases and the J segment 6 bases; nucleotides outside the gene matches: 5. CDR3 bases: TGTGCCAGCAGTCCGGGACAGGGAATAAACACCATATATTTT. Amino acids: CASSPGQGINTIYF.

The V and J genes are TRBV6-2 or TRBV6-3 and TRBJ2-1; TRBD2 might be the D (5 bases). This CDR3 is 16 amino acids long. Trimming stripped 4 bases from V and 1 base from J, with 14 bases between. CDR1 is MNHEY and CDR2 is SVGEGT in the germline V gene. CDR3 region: CASSSATGKSYNEQFF. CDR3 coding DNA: TGTGCCAGCAGTTCCGCAACGGGGAAATCCTACAATGAGCAGTTCTTC.

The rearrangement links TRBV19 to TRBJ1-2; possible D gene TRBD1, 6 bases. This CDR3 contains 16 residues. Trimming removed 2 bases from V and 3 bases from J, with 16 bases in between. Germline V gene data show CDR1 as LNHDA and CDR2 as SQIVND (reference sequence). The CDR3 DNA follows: TGTGCCAGTAGTATATATCCCCCCCCAGGGGACTATGGCTACACCTTC. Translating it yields CASSIYPPPGDYGYTF. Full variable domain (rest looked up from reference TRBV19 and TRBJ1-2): DGGITQSPKYLFRKEGQNVTLSCEQNLNHDAMYWYRQDPGQGLRLIYYSQIVNDFQKGDIAEGYSVSREKKESFPLTVTSAQKNPTAFYLCASSIYPPPGDYGYTFGSGTRLTVV.

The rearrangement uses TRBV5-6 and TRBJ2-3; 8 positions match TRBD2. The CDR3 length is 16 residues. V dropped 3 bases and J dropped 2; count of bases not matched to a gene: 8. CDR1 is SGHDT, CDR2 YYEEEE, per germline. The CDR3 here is CASSSPGLEFTDTQYF. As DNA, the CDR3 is TGTGCCAGCAGCTCCCCGGGACTAGAATTCACAGATACGCAGTATTTT.

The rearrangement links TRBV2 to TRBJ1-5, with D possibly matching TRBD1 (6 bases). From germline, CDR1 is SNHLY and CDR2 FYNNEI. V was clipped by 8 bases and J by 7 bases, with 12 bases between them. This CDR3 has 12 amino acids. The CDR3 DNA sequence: TGTGCCAGCGACCCAGGGGTCCAGCCCCAGCATTTT. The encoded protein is CASDPGVQPQHF.

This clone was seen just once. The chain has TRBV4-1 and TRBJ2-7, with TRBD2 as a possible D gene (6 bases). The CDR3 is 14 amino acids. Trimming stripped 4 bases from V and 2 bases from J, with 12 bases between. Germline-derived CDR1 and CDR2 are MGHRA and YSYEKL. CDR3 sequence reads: CASSLGLSTYEQYF. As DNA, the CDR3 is TGCGCCAGCAGCCTAGGACTATCCACCTACGAGCAGTACTTC.

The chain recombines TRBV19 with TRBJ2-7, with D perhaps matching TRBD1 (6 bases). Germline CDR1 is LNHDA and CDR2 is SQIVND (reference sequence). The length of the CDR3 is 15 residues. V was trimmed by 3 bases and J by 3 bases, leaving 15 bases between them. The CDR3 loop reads CASSISTGIRYEQYF. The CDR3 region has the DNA TGTGCCAGTAGTATTAGTACAGGGATCCGCTACGAGCAGTACTTC.